Shown below are 9 T cell receptor beta chains from a single sample sequenced in a study of a mutant IDH1 vaccine in newly diagnosed glioma. Antigens of these TCRs are unknown. Time point in this sample: week 47, end of study. The content of each vaccine dose was 300 ug of mutant IDH1 20-mer peptide, and topical imiquimod accompanied it. Libraries were prepared by immunoSEQ multiplex PCR; TCRdb keeps only in-frame clonotypes and omits some of them. The data contain about 50,000 clones, approximately 80% of them singletons. The material sequenced was PBMCs, taken from a glioma patient whose treatment included an IDH1 peptide vaccine. These receptors originate from a woman in her thirties or forties with glioma. Some clones in this sample may be carry-over from other donors' samples.

Points on this clone: Other DNA sequences in this sample translate to the same CDR3. V usage is TRBV19 and J usage is TRBJ1-1; 8 nucleotides agree with TRBD1. This CDR3 spans 13 amino acids. The V gene's germline CDR1 is LNHDA and CDR2 SQIVND (reference sequence). The V gene end was trimmed by 7 bases and the J gene end by 5 bases; junction bases not matched to a gene: 6. The CDR3 reads CASKGRGRTEAFF. For the CDR3, the DNA is TGTGCCAGTAAAGGCAGGGGGCGAACTGAAGCTTTCTTT.

The chain uses TRBV5-4 and TRBJ2-7; 9 nucleotides line up with TRBD2. Germline CDR1 SGHNT, CDR2 YYREEE (reference sequence). J gave up 1 base and V 0 bases, and 2 bases lay outside the gene matches. The CDR3 has 15 residues. The CDR3 DNA reads as TGTGCCAGCAGCTTGGAGAGCGGGGGGTCCTACGAGCAGTACTTC. The encoded protein is CASSLESGGSYEQYF.

The chain links TRBV6-5 to TRBJ1-2; tentatively, D is TRBD1 (5 bases). Per germline, CDR1 MNHEY and CDR2 SVGAGI. V was clipped by 6 bases and J by 5 bases, with 19 bases between them. The CDR3 runs 15 residues. CDR3 in amino acids: CASSQLGRVGYGYTF. The CDR3 nucleotides are TGTGCCAGCAGCCAACTGGGCAGGGTCGGGTATGGCTACACCTTC.

V is TRBV5-1 and J is TRBJ2-5; 9 bases fit TRBD2. Germline V gives CDR1 SGHRS, CDR2 YFSETQ. This CDR3 spans 15 amino acids. Trimming removed 7 bases from V and 5 bases from J; junction bases left unmatched: 12. The DNA of the CDR3 is TGCGCCAGCGGATTAGCGGGGGAGAGAGGGGAGACCCAGTACTTC. It encodes CASGLAGERGETQYF.

This clone has a handful of counts. This chain uses TRBV7-9 with TRBJ2-7; TRBD2 matches at 10 bases. With 1 base clipped from V and 1 base from J, the junction kept 1 base outside the gene matches. Germline V gene lookup returns CDR1 SEHNR and CDR2 FQNEAQ (reference sequence). The CDR3 is 15 amino acids. The CDR3 reads CASSLEGLASYEQYF. For the CDR3, the DNA is TGTGCCAGCAGCTTAGAGGGACTAGCGTCCTACGAGCAGTACTTC.

This clone was seen a single time. The gene calls are TRBV10-2 and TRBJ2-7; D gene ambiguous. Germline lookup yields CDR1 WSHSY and CDR2 SAAADI. This CDR3 is built from 11 residues. V was pared by 2 bases and J by 3 bases, with 2 bases between. Written as DNA, the CDR3 is TGCGCCAGCAGTGAGAACTACGAGCAGTACTTC. It yields the protein CASSENYEQYF.

The chain joins TRBV5-6 to TRBJ1-2; D possibly corresponds to TRBD1 (6 bases). Trimming removed 0 bases from V and 4 bases from J, with 13 bases in between. CDR1 and CDR2 (germline): SGHDT, YYEEEE. The CDR3 is made up of 15 amino acids. DNA of the CDR3: TGTGCCAGCAGCTTGGCCGGGGACATGGTCTATGGCTACACCTTC. Amino acids: CASSLAGDMVYGYTF.

This clone was observed a few times. This chain uses TRBV5-1 with TRBJ1-5, with TRBD1 matching 7 bases. V lost 4 bases, J lost 3 bases, and 4 bases stayed unmatched. The CDR3 length is 14 residues. Germline V gene data show CDR1 as SGHRS and CDR2 as YFSETQ. This CDR3 reads CASSLGTVNQPQHF. CDR3 in DNA: TGCGCCAGCAGCCTGGGGACAGTCAATCAGCCCCAGCATTTT.

V is TRBV7-6 and J is TRBJ2-1; D is possibly TRBD2 (6 bases). This CDR3 contains 12 residues. Trimming removed 3 bases from V and 6 bases from J, with 6 bases in between. Germline-derived CDR1 and CDR2 are SGHVS and FNYEAQ. The CDR3 nucleotides read TGTGCCAGCAGCTTGACTAGCAATGAGCAGTTCTTC. Its protein product is CASSLTSNEQFF.